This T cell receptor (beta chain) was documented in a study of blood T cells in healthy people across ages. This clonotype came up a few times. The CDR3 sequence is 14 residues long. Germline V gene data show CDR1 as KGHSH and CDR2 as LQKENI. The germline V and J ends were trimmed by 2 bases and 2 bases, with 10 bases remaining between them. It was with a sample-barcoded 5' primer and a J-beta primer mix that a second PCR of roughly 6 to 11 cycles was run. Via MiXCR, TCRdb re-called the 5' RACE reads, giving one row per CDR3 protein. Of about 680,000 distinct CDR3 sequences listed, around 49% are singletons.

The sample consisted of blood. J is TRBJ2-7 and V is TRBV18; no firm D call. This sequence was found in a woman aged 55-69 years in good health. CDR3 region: CASSPAAATYEQYF. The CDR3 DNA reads TGTGCCAGCTCACCAGCGGCCGCTACCTACGAGCAGTACTTC.